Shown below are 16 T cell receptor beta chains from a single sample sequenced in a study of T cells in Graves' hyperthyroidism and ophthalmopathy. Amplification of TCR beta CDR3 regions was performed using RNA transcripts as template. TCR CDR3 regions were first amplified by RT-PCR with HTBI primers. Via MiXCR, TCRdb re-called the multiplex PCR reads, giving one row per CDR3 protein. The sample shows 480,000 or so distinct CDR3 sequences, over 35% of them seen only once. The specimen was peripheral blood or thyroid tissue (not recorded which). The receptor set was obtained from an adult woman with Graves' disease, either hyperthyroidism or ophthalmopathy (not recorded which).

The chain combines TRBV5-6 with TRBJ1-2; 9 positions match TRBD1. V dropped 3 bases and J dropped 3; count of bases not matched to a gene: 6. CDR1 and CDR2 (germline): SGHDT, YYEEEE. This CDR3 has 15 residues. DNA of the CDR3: TGTGCCAGCAGCTGGGGACAGGGAGCCTACTATGGCTACACCTTC. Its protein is CASSWGQGAYYGYTF.

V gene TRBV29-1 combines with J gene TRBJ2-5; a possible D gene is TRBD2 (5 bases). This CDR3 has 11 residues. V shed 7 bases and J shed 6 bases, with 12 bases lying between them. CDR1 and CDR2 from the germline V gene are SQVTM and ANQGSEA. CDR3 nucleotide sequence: TGCAGCGACCCCGCCGGGAAGACCCAGTACTTC. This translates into CSDPAGKTQYF.

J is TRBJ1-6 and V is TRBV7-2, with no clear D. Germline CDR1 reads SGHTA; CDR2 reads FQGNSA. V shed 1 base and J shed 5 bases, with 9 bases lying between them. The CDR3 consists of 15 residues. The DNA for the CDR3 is TGTGCCAGCAGCTTAGTGTTGGTCGATAATTCACCCCTCCACTTT. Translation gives CASSLVLVDNSPLHF.

In DNA form, the CDR3 reads TGCAGCGTTGATCCCCGGTTATTCGGCTACACCTTC. The encoded protein is CSVDPRLFGYTF. V and J are TRBV29-1 and TRBJ1-2; D remains unclear. Trimming removed 3 bases from V and 8 bases from J, with 13 bases in between. This CDR3 region has 12 residues. Germline-derived CDR1 and CDR2 are SQVTM and ANQGSEA.

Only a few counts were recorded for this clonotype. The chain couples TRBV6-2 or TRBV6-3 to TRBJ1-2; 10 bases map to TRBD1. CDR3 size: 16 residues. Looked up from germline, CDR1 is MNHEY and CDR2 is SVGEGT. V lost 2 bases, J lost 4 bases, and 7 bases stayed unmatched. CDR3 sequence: CASSYLPTGGSYGYTF. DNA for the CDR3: TGTGCCAGCAGTTACCTCCCGACAGGGGGCAGCTATGGCTACACCTTC.

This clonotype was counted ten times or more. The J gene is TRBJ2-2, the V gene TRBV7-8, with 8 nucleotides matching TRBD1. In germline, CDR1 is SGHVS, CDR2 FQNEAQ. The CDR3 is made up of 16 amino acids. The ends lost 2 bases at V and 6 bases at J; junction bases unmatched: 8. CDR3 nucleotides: TGTGCCAGCAGCTTACGCCACGGGACAGGCGCCGGGGAGCTGTTTTTT. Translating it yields CASSLRHGTGAGELFF.

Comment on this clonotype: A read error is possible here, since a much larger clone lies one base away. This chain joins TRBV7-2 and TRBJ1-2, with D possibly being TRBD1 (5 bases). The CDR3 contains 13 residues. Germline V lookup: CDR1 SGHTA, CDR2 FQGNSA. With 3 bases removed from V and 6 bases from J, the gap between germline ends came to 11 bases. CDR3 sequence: CASSFDSFHGYTF. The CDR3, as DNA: TGTGCCAGCAGCTTCGACAGCTTCCATGGCTACACCTTC. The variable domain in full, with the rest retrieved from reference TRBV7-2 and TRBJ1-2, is GAGVSQSPSNKVTEKGKDVELRCDPISGHTALYWYRQSLGQGLEFLIYFQGNSAPDKSGLPSDRFSAERTGGSVSTLTIQRTQQEDSAVYLCASSFDSFHGYTFGSGTRLTVV.

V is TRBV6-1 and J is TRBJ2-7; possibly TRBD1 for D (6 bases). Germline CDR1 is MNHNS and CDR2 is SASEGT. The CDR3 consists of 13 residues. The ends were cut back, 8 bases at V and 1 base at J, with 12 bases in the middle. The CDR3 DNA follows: TGTGCCAGCGAAGACAGGTTGTCCTACGAGCAGTACTTC. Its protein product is CASEDRLSYEQYF.

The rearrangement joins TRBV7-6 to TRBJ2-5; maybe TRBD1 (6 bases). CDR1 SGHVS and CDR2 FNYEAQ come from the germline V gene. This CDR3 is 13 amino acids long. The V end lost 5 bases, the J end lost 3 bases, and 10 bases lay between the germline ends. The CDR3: CASSQTGKETQYF. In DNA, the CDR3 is TGTGCCAGCAGCCAGACAGGCAAAGAGACCCAGTACTTC.

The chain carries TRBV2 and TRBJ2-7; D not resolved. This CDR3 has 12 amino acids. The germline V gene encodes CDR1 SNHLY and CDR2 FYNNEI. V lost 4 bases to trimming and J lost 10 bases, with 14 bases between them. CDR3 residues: CASSVGPLGQYF. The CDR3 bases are TGTGCCAGCAGTGTAGGACCCCTAGGCCAGTACTTC.

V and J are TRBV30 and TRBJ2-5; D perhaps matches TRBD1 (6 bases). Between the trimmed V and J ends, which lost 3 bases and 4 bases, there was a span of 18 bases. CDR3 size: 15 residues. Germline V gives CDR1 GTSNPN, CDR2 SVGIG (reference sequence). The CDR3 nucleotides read TGTGCCTGGAGCCGGGCTGGGGGCTGGGGAGAGACCCAGTACTTC. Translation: CAWSRAGGWGETQYF.

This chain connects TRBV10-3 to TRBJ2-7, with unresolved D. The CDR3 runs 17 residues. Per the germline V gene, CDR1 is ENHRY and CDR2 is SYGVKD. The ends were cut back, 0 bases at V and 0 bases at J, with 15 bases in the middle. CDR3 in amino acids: CAISESKLPENSYEQYF. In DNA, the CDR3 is TGTGCCATCAGTGAGTCGAAGCTACCGGAAAACTCCTACGAGCAGTACTTC.

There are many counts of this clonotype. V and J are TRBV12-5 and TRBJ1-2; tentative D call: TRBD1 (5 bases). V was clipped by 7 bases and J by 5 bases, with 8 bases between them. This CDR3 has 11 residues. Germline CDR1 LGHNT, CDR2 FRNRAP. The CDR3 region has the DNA TGTGCTAGTGTGGGGGATTATGGCTACACCTTC. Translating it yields CASVGDYGYTF. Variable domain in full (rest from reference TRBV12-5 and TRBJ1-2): DARVTQTPRHKVTEMGQEVTMRCQPILGHNTVFWYRQTMMQGLELLAYFRNRAPLDDSGMPKDRFSAEMPDATLATLKIQPSEPRDSAVYFCASVGDYGYTFGSGTRLTVV.

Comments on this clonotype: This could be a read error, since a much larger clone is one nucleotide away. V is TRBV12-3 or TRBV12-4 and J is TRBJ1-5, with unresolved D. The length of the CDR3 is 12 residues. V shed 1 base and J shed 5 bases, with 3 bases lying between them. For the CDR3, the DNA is TGTGCCAGCAGTTTAGTGTATCAGCCCCAGCATTTT. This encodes CASSLVYQPQHF.

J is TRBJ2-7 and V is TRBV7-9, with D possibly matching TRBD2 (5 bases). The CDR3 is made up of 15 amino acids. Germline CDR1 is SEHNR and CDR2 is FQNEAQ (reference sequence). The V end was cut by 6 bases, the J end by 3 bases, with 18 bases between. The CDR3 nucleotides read TGTGCCAGCAGTTCGGCCCAAGGAGGTCGCTACGAGCAGTACTTC. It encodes CASSSAQGGRYEQYF. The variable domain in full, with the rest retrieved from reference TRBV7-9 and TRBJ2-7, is DTGVSQNPRHKITKRGQNVTFRCDPISEHNRLYWYRQTLGQGPEFLTYFQNEAQLEKSRLLSDRFSAERPKGSFSTLEIQRTEQGDSAMYLCASSSAQGGRYEQYFGPGTRLTVT.

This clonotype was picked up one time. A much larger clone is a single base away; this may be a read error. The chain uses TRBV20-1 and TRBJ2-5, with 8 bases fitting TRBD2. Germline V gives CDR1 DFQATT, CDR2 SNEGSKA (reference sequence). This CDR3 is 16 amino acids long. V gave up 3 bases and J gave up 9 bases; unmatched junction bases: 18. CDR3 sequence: CSASPSSGWARGAQYF. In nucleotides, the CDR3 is TGCAGTGCTAGTCCGTCTAGCGGGTGGGCTCGGGGGGCCCAGTACTTC.